These 20 T cell receptor beta chains were sequenced from one sample in a study of control samples from healthy donors and cancer patients. Clones were read by immunoSEQ multiplex PCR, and TCRdb kept only the in-frame ones, dropping some. The table lists around 110,000 clones, 85% to 90% of them singletons, with over 2% in the top ten. The specimen was blood. The receptor set was obtained from a woman between 70 and 85 years old in good health.

The chain recombines TRBV14 with TRBJ1-3; possibly TRBD1 for D (6 bases). This CDR3 has 15 amino acids. With 3 bases removed from V and 2 bases from J, the gap between germline ends came to 11 bases. Looked up from germline, CDR1 is SGHDN and CDR2 is FVKESK. Here the CDR3 DNA reads TGTGCCAGCAGCCAGGTCAGGGGTCCTGGAAACACCATATATTTT. Translating gives CASSQVRGPGNTIYF.

The rearrangement uses TRBV11-1 and TRBJ1-5, with TRBD1 matching 9 bases. The germline V gene encodes CDR1 SGHAT and CDR2 FQDESV (reference sequence). The CDR3 length is 13 residues. The V segment lost 5 bases and the J segment 9 bases; nucleotides outside the gene matches: 5. The CDR3 DNA follows: TGTGCCAGCAGCAAGGGACAGGGACGGCCCCAGCATTTT. It is translated as CASSKGQGRPQHF.

This chain connects TRBV5-1 to TRBJ2-3, with 12 nucleotides matching TRBD2. The J segment lost 6 bases and the V segment lost 6 bases, leaving 8 bases of the junction unmatched. The V gene's germline CDR1 is SGHRS and CDR2 YFSETQ. The CDR3 runs 15 residues. CDR3 region: CASNPTSGGRDTQYF. The CDR3 DNA reads as TGCGCCAGCAACCCGACTAGCGGGGGACGGGATACGCAGTATTTT.

The CDR3 sequence is CASSRLPMGRLNSNQPQHF. Written as DNA, the CDR3 is TGTGCCAGCAGCCGATTACCCATGGGGAGACTCAATAGCAATCAGCCCCAGCATTTT. The chain joins TRBV7-8 to TRBJ1-5; D unresolved. The V end was cut by 5 bases, the J end by 0 bases, with 23 bases between. Looked up from germline, CDR1 is SGHVS and CDR2 is FQNEAQ. The CDR3 spans 19 residues.

V gene TRBV5-4 combines with J gene TRBJ1-1, with TRBD1 matching 10 bases. CDR3 size: 16 residues. V was clipped by 4 bases and J by 2 bases; unmatched bases: 8. Looked up from germline, CDR1 is SGHNT and CDR2 is YYREEE (reference sequence). CDR3 sequence: CASSARTGGPNTEAFF. The CDR3 bases are TGTGCCAGCAGCGCCCGGACAGGGGGGCCAAACACTGAAGCTTTCTTT.

The chain employs TRBV2 and TRBJ1-2, with a tentative D call TRBD1 (5 bases). CDR1 and CDR2 from the germline V gene are SNHLY and FYNNEI. The CDR3 covers 13 residues. V gave up 6 bases and J gave up 4 bases, with 12 bases separating them. CDR3 nucleotides: TGTGCCAGCAGGGGGGGGATCGGCTATGGCTACACCTTC. It translates to CASRGGIGYGYTF.

The V gene is TRBV7-2, the J gene TRBJ1-4; possible D gene TRBD1, 5 bases. Germline V gene lookup returns CDR1 SGHTA and CDR2 FQGNSA. The CDR3 spans 14 residues. Trimming cost V 3 bases and J 3 bases, with 8 bases left between them. In DNA form, the CDR3 reads TGTGCCAGCAGCTTCCAGGGTTCTAATGAAAAACTGTTTTTT. It codes for CASSFQGSNEKLFF.

This clone was detected only once. The chain couples TRBV12-3 or TRBV12-4 to TRBJ2-3; D gene uncertain. The CDR3 length is 12 residues. V was clipped by 4 bases and J by 7 bases, with 9 bases between them. The CDR3 spells CASSWIRNTQYF. The DNA for the CDR3 is TGTGCCAGCAGTTGGATTCGGAATACGCAGTATTTT.

The table lists this clone with a few counts. This chain links TRBV6-5 with TRBJ2-5; 7 nucleotides match TRBD2. Germline V gene sequence: CDR1 MNHEY, CDR2 SVGAGI. This CDR3 has 15 amino acids. The V and J ends lost 5 bases and 0 bases, in that order; junction bases with no gene match: 6. Here the CDR3 DNA reads TGTGCCAGCAGTCCCTTGCGGGGGTACCAAGAGACCCAGTACTTC. Translated: CASSPLRGYQETQYF.

The chain carries TRBV5-1 and TRBJ1-1, with 11 bases aligning to TRBD1. CDR3 length: 14 amino acids. J was trimmed by 4 bases and V by 4 bases; bases with no gene match: 3. The V gene's germline CDR1 is SGHRS and CDR2 YFSETQ. The CDR3 reads CASSLGQGVTEAFF. DNA of the CDR3: TGCGCCAGCAGCCTGGGACAGGGGGTCACTGAAGCTTTCTTT.

This clone was detected ten times or more. The CDR3 is CASSYSKALGGPQGQPQHF. As DNA, the CDR3 is TGTGCCAGCAGTTACTCGAAAGCCTTAGGCGGGCCGCAGGGTCAGCCCCAGCATTTT. V and J are TRBV6-2 or TRBV6-3 and TRBJ1-5; D perhaps matches TRBD1 (5 bases). V lost 0 bases, J lost 6 bases, and 24 bases lay in between. Per the germline V gene, CDR1 is MNHEY and CDR2 is SVGEGT. This CDR3 is built from 19 residues.

V is TRBV4-1 and J is TRBJ1-4; 7 bases agree with TRBD1. The CDR3 contains 17 residues. Germline V gene sequence: CDR1 MGHRA, CDR2 YSYEKL. J lost 2 bases, V lost 0 bases, and 6 bases had no gene match. Here the CDR3 reads CASSQEGQAATNEKLFF. CDR3 bases: TGCGCCAGCAGCCAAGAAGGACAGGCGGCCACTAATGAAAAACTGTTTTTT.

This chain links TRBV5-4 with TRBJ2-2; TRBD1 agrees at 9 bases. This CDR3 comprises 15 residues. After removal of 4 bases from V and 6 bases from J, the junction contained 7 bases not matched to a gene. The germline V gene encodes CDR1 SGHNT and CDR2 YYREEE (reference sequence). CDR3 residues: CASSTGQGGPGELFF. The CDR3 DNA reads TGTGCCAGCAGCACGGGACAGGGAGGCCCCGGGGAGCTGTTTTTT.

This chain joins TRBV30 and TRBJ1-5; D is perhaps TRBD1 (6 bases). CDR1 is GTSNPN and CDR2 is SVGIG in the germline V gene (reference sequence). V was shortened by 6 bases and J by 6 bases, with 24 bases between the two germline ends. The CDR3 runs to 16 residues. This CDR3 is CACIVLWGLERQPQHF. Written as DNA, the CDR3 is TGTGCCTGTATCGTTTTATGGGGGCTAGAACGTCAGCCCCAGCATTTT.

The rearrangement joins TRBV5-1 to TRBJ1-1; D gene unclear. V lost 6 bases and J lost 0, with 9 bases in between. The germline gives CDR1 SGHRS, CDR2 YFSETQ. The CDR3 consists of 13 residues. The CDR3 loop is CASTLNMNTEAFF. Written as DNA, the CDR3 is TGCGCCAGCACCTTAAACATGAACACTGAAGCTTTCTTT.

In its sample, this clone was seen once. V usage is TRBV24-1 and J usage is TRBJ2-3; D may be TRBD1 (5 bases). V lost 4 bases and J 0 bases, leaving 16 bases between the germline ends. Germline assignment: CDR1 KGHDR and CDR2 SFDVKD. The CDR3 runs 17 residues. The CDR3 DNA reads TGTGCCACCAGTGACCCTCAGGGCAGCCCTAGCACAGATACGCAGTATTTT. This encodes CATSDPQGSPSTDTQYF.

The rearrangement links TRBV5-8 to TRBJ2-7; D ambiguous. CDR1 is SGHTS and CDR2 is YDEGEE in the germline V gene. Trimming shortened V by 1 base and J by 2 bases, and 13 bases separated the two germline ends. This CDR3 region has 15 residues. Written as DNA, the CDR3 is TGTGCCAGCAGCTTGTACCAGGCCGGGCCCTACGAGCAGTACTTC. Translating gives CASSLYQAGPYEQYF. Complete variable domain (other parts from reference TRBV5-8 and TRBJ2-7): EAGVTQSPTHLIKTRGQQATLRCSPISGHTSVYWYQQALGLGLQFLLWYDEGEERNRGNFPPRFSGRQFPNYSSELNVNALELEDSALYLCASSLYQAGPYEQYFGPGTRLTVT.

CDR3 in amino acids: CASSSGSRSYEQYF. CDR3 DNA: TGTGCCAGCAGCTCAGGGAGCCGCTCCTACGAGCAGTACTTC. The chain is built from TRBV13 and TRBJ2-7; D assignment may be TRBD1 or TRBD2 (5 bases each). The length of the CDR3 is 14 residues. V was trimmed by 4 bases and J by 0 bases, leaving 10 bases between them. The germline gives CDR1 PRHDT, CDR2 FYEKMQ (reference sequence).

The gene calls are TRBV6-7 and TRBJ2-2; D uncertain. TRBV6-7 carries the ORF label, with uncertain function. The CDR3 consists of 18 residues. V lost 0 bases and J lost 0, with 14 bases in between. CDR3 sequence reads: CASSYSFGRASNTGELFF. CDR3 nucleotides: TGTGCCAGCAGTTACTCTTTCGGCCGGGCATCGAACACCGGGGAGCTGTTTTTT.

This clone was recorded once. The gene calls are TRBV9 and TRBJ2-2, with D possibly TRBD2 on 6 matching bases. The V end lost 3 bases, the J end lost 5 bases, and 17 bases lay between the germline ends. CDR3 length equals 16 residues. Germline CDR1 and CDR2: SGDLS and YYNGEE. CDR3 amino acids: CASSALSSADTGELFF. For the CDR3, the DNA is TGTGCCAGCAGCGCGCTGTCTAGCGCGGATACCGGGGAGCTGTTTTTT. Full variable domain (rest looked up from reference TRBV9 and TRBJ2-2): DSGVTQTPKHLITATGQRVTLRCSPRSGDLSVYWYQQSLDQGLQFLIQYYNGEERAKGNILERFSAQQFPDLHSELNLSSLELGDSALYFCASSALSSADTGELFFGEGSRLTVL.